The 28 T cell receptor beta chains in this list originate from one sample, sequenced in a study of blood T cell repertoires in COVID-19. The data were produced by immunoSEQ multiplex PCR, yet TCRdb's version contains in-frame clones alone and is incomplete. The repertoire holds about 190,000 clones, with roughly 86% as singletons. The source material was peripheral blood. Every receptor here comes from a woman between 25 and 40 years old with active or convalescent COVID-19.

V gene TRBV7-9 combines with J gene TRBJ1-1; D might be TRBD1 (5 bases). The CDR3 spans 14 residues. V was clipped by 4 bases and J by 0 bases, with 9 bases between them. Germline V gene lookup returns CDR1 SEHNR and CDR2 FQNEAQ (reference sequence). The CDR3 loop reads CASSSGLLNTEAFF. The DNA for the CDR3 is TGTGCCAGCAGCTCGGGACTTTTGAACACTGAAGCTTTCTTT.

The chain combines TRBV3-1 (or the pseudogene TRBV3-2) with TRBJ1-1; tentatively, D is TRBD1 (6 bases). V lost 5 bases to trimming and J lost 3 bases, with 19 bases between them. Per the germline V gene, CDR1 is LGHDT and CDR2 is YNNKEL (reference sequence). This CDR3 has 16 residues. The CDR3 region has the DNA TGTGCCAGCAGCTTCAATACAGGGCGGGGGGACACTGAAGCTTTCTTT. It codes for CASSFNTGRGDTEAFF.

This clone was observed once. The chain links TRBV2 to TRBJ2-2; 11 nucleotides align to TRBD2. Germline CDR1 and CDR2: SNHLY and FYNNEI. With 5 bases clipped from V and 4 bases from J, the junction kept 9 bases outside the gene matches. The CDR3 runs 17 residues. Written as DNA, the CDR3 is TGTGCCAGCAGTTACACCGGGACTAGCGGACCCACCGGGGAGCTGTTTTTT. Encoded protein: CASSYTGTSGPTGELFF.

This clone appeared once. This chain links TRBV9 with TRBJ2-2, with 12 nucleotides matching TRBD2. Unmatched junction bases numbered 12, after V lost 6 bases and J lost 0 bases. This CDR3 is 19 amino acids long. Germline V CDR1 and CDR2: SGDLS, YYNGEE. The CDR3 region is CASNPGLAGPVANTGELFF. The CDR3 DNA reads as TGTGCCAGCAACCCAGGACTAGCGGGACCCGTAGCGAACACCGGGGAGCTGTTTTTT.

Note on this clone: The same CDR3 can be traced to other DNA sequences in this sample. The chain couples TRBV11-2 to TRBJ1-1; 10 bases are shared with TRBD1. The CDR3 spans 13 residues. Germline V gene lookup returns CDR1 SGHAT and CDR2 FQNNGV. With V trimmed by 5 bases and J by 5 bases, 2 bases remained unmatched. Here the CDR3 DNA reads TGTGCCAGCAGCCTGGGACAGGGGACTGAAGCTTTCTTT. It translates to CASSLGQGTEAFF.

The J gene is TRBJ2-7, the V gene TRBV11-2; tentative D call: TRBD2 (6 bases). In germline, CDR1 is SGHAT, CDR2 FQNNGV. The CDR3 runs 14 residues. The V end lost 3 bases, the J end lost 4 bases, and 13 bases lay between the germline ends. Here the CDR3 reads CASSLVQAGYEQYF. CDR3 DNA sequence: TGTGCCAGCAGCTTGGTACAGGCGGGATACGAGCAGTACTTC.

The chain employs TRBV6-5 and TRBJ2-7; 8 bases agree with TRBD1. This CDR3 has 12 amino acids. The V and J ends lost 7 bases and 6 bases, in that order; junction bases with no gene match: 5. From germline, CDR1 is MNHEY and CDR2 SVGAGI. CDR3 in amino acids: CASKRDRGEQYF. CDR3 in DNA: TGTGCCAGCAAAAGAGACAGGGGCGAGCAGTACTTC.

The chain carries TRBV19 and TRBJ2-5; 8 bases map to TRBD1. Looked up from germline, CDR1 is LNHDA and CDR2 is SQIVND (reference sequence). J lost 4 bases, V lost 4 bases, and 5 bases had no gene match. The CDR3 length is 14 residues. CDR3 DNA: TGTGCCAGTAGTAGGGGAGGACAGGGAGAGACCCAGTACTTC. It translates to CASSRGGQGETQYF.

This chain's CDR3 is CSVASKPATTYEQYF. CDR3 nucleotides: TGCAGCGTTGCATCAAAACCCGCCACTACCTACGAGCAGTACTTC. The chain uses TRBV29-1 and TRBJ2-7; D gene unclear. Trimming removed 4 bases from V and 2 bases from J, with 18 bases in between. This CDR3 contains 15 residues. The germline V gene encodes CDR1 SQVTM and CDR2 ANQGSEA.

This chain connects TRBV6-6 to TRBJ2-5; D might be TRBD1 (7 bases). The germline V and J ends were trimmed by 2 bases and 4 bases, with 17 bases remaining between them. CDR1 is MNHNY and CDR2 is SVGAGI in the germline V gene (reference sequence). The CDR3 is 16 residues long. The CDR3 nucleotides are TGTGCCAGCAGTTACGCGGAGGGGGCAGGTGGAGAGACCCAGTACTTC. Translating gives CASSYAEGAGGETQYF.

The chain uses TRBV19 and TRBJ2-2; a weak D match, TRBD2 (5 bases). This CDR3 contains 16 residues. V was trimmed by 6 bases and J by 0 bases, leaving 14 bases between them. CDR1 LNHDA and CDR2 SQIVND come from the germline V gene (reference sequence). CDR3 sequence: CASSPGREPNTGELFF. The CDR3 bases are TGTGCCAGTAGCCCTGGACGGGAACCGAACACCGGGGAGCTGTTTTTT.

This chain uses TRBV28 with TRBJ1-1; 10 bases match TRBD1. The CDR3 totals 16 residues. The J segment lost 0 bases and the V segment lost 6 bases, leaving 7 bases of the junction unmatched. Per germline, CDR1 MDHEN and CDR2 SYDVKM. The CDR3 protein is CASSSDRGLMNTEAFF. CDR3 nucleotide sequence: TGTGCCAGCAGCTCCGACAGGGGGCTAATGAACACTGAAGCTTTCTTT. The whole variable domain, remainder taken from reference TRBV28 and TRBJ1-1, is DVKVTQSSRYLVKRTGEKVFLECVQDMDHENMFWYRQDPGLGLRLIYFSYDVKMKEKGDIPEGYSVSREKKERFSLILESASTNQTSMYLCASSSDRGLMNTEAFFGQGTRLTVV.

The V call is TRBV28, the J call TRBJ2-1, with TRBD2 identical over 7 bases. CDR1 and CDR2 from the germline V gene are MDHEN and SYDVKM. The CDR3 contains 16 residues. V dropped 5 bases and J dropped 7; count of bases not matched to a gene: 14. The CDR3 nucleotides read TGTGCCAGCAGTCCCGTAAGGGCGGGAGACATTAATGAGCAGTTCTTC. Translating it yields CASSPVRAGDINEQFF. Supplemented by reference TRBV28 and TRBJ2-1, the full variable domain reads DVKVTQSSRYLVKRTGEKVFLECVQDMDHENMFWYRQDPGLGLRLIYFSYDVKMKEKGDIPEGYSVSREKKERFSLILESASTNQTSMYLCASSPVRAGDINEQFFGPGTRLTVL.

The rearrangement links TRBV5-4 to TRBJ2-1; 8 bases map to TRBD2. Germline V CDR1 and CDR2: SGHNT, YYREEE (reference sequence). The length of the CDR3 is 15 residues. Losses at the gene ends were 4 bases for V and 4 bases for J; bases not matched to a gene: 7. DNA for the CDR3: TGTGCCAGCAGCCCCTCGGGAGGGCGATACAATGAGCAGTTCTTC. This translates into CASSPSGGRYNEQFF.

This clone showed up just a few times. The rearrangement links TRBV30 to TRBJ2-7; D is possibly TRBD1 (6 bases). The V gene's germline CDR1 is GTSNPN and CDR2 SVGIG (reference sequence). The CDR3 is 16 residues long. Trimming removed 0 bases at V and 6 bases at J, with 21 bases between. CDR3 sequence (DNA): TGTGCCTGGAGTGTATTCACAGGGCACCTCCTCGGCGAGCAGTACTTC. Protein product: CAWSVFTGHLLGEQYF.

This clone came up once. The genes are TRBV6-5 and TRBJ1-3, with 11 bases fitting TRBD1. The CDR3 covers 15 residues. Unmatched junction bases numbered 2, after V lost 5 bases and J lost 2 bases. CDR1 is MNHEY and CDR2 is SVGAGI in the germline V gene. CDR3 in amino acids: CASSMDRGPGNTIYF. DNA for the CDR3: TGTGCCAGCAGTATGGACAGGGGGCCTGGAAACACCATATATTTT.

The genes are TRBV14 and TRBJ2-3; 16 bases are a match to TRBD2. The CDR3 contains 15 residues. Germline CDR1 SGHDN, CDR2 FVKESK. With 3 bases clipped from V and 11 bases from J, the junction kept 5 bases outside the gene matches. CDR3 in amino acids: CASSHGTSGGGLQYF. The CDR3 region has the DNA TGTGCCAGCAGCCACGGGACTAGCGGGGGGGGCCTGCAGTATTTT.

The chain joins TRBV29-1 to TRBJ2-7; 9 bases are shared with TRBD1. Per germline, CDR1 SQVTM and CDR2 ANQGSEA. J was trimmed by 2 bases and V by 4 bases; bases with no gene match: 12. This CDR3 is built from 16 residues. The CDR3 reads CSVVGLGQGWAYEQYF. In DNA form, the CDR3 reads TGCAGCGTTGTAGGGTTGGGACAGGGTTGGGCCTACGAGCAGTACTTC.

Only one count was recorded for this clone. The chain carries TRBV30 and TRBJ1-1, with D hard to call. This CDR3 has 13 residues. Trimming shortened V by 0 bases and J by 1 base, and 6 bases separated the two germline ends. Germline V gene data show CDR1 as GTSNPN and CDR2 as SVGIG (reference sequence). The CDR3 reads CAWSVSPNTEAFF. The CDR3 nucleotides read TGTGCCTGGAGTGTTAGCCCGAACACTGAAGCTTTCTTT. Based on the CDR3 plus reference TRBV30 and TRBJ1-1, the full variable domain is SQTIHQWPATLVQPVGSPLSLECTVEGTSNPNLYWYRQAAGRGLQLLFYSVGIGQISSEVPQNLSASRPQDRQFILSSKKLLLSDSGFYLCAWSVSPNTEAFFGQGTRLTVV.

This clone was found a few times. The rearrangement uses TRBV6-5 and TRBJ1-1; D is unclear. With 5 bases removed from V and 5 bases from J, the gap between germline ends came to 18 bases. Germline V lookup: CDR1 MNHEY, CDR2 SVGAGI. The CDR3 is 15 amino acids. For the CDR3, the DNA is TGTGCCAGCAGTCACCTACAGAGCTTTGGGACTGAAGCTTTCTTT. Protein sequence: CASSHLQSFGTEAFF.

This clone was observed a handful of times. This chain connects TRBV6-1 to TRBJ1-3, with a tentative D call TRBD1 (5 bases). This CDR3 has 15 amino acids. Trimming left V 3 bases short and J 0 bases short, with 9 bases between. The germline CDR1 and CDR2 sequences are MNHNS and SASEGT. CDR3: CASSDATASGNTIYF. The CDR3 DNA is TGTGCCAGCAGTGACGCGACAGCCTCTGGAAACACCATATATTTT.

The chain combines TRBV7-9 with TRBJ1-4; D is uncertain. Looked up from germline, CDR1 is SEHNR and CDR2 is FQNEAQ (reference sequence). Trimming took 0 bases from V and 0 from J, leaving 8 bases between them. The CDR3 totals 16 residues. In DNA form, the CDR3 reads TGTGCCAGCAGCTTAGCTGGGCCAGCAACTAATGAAAAACTGTTTTTT. It is translated as CASSLAGPATNEKLFF.

Only a few counts were recorded for this clone. The V and J genes are TRBV28 and TRBJ1-3; possible D gene TRBD1, 6 bases. CDR1 and CDR2 from the germline V gene are MDHEN and SYDVKM. V was trimmed by 8 bases and J by 5 bases, leaving 16 bases between them. This CDR3 has 14 amino acids. CDR3 protein: CASCPGDIRNTIYF. The CDR3 coding sequence is TGTGCCAGCTGCCCAGGGGATATAAGAAACACCATATATTTT.

The V call is TRBV4-1, the J call TRBJ2-7; maybe TRBD1 (6 bases). Trimming shortened V by 3 bases and J by 5 bases, and 23 bases separated the two germline ends. The CDR3 spans 17 residues. CDR1 is MGHRA and CDR2 is YSYEKL in the germline V gene. CDR3 sequence reads: CASSHSPALGARNEQYF. CDR3 coding DNA: TGCGCCAGCAGCCACTCCCCGGCACTGGGGGCGCGGAACGAGCAGTACTTC.

V and J are TRBV4-2 and TRBJ2-1; tentative D call: TRBD2 (6 bases). V was trimmed by 5 bases and J by 6 bases, leaving 20 bases between them. Germline V gene sequence: CDR1 LGHNA, CDR2 YNFKEQ. The CDR3 length is 16 residues. For the CDR3, the DNA is TGTGCCAGCAGCGTCTACCGGGACTCAGGGAGCAATGAGCAGTTCTTC. This gives the protein CASSVYRDSGSNEQFF.

The chain couples TRBV7-8 to TRBJ2-3, with 13 bases that match TRBD2. In germline, CDR1 is SGHVS, CDR2 FQNEAQ. This CDR3 comprises 15 residues. The J segment lost 5 bases and the V segment lost 5 bases, leaving 4 bases of the junction unmatched. The CDR3 reads CASSPTSGGRDTQYF. CDR3 in DNA: TGTGCCAGCAGCCCGACTAGCGGGGGGAGAGATACGCAGTATTTT. The variable domain in full, with the rest retrieved from reference TRBV7-8 and TRBJ2-3, is GAGVSQSPRYKVAKRGQDVALRCDPISGHVSLFWYQQALGQGPEFLTYFQNEAQLDKSGLPSDRFFAERPEGSVSTLKIQRTQQEDSAVYLCASSPTSGGRDTQYFGPGTRLTVL.

This clone is termed medium-sized (0.01 to 0.1%). V gene TRBV6-5 combines with J gene TRBJ1-1, with no clear D. The CDR3 runs to 14 residues. V dropped 2 bases and J dropped 3 bases, with 10 bases sitting between them. CDR1 and CDR2 (germline): MNHEY, SVGAGI. CDR3 sequence: CASSYGPGDTEAFF. The DNA for the CDR3 is TGTGCCAGCAGTTACGGTCCCGGGGACACTGAAGCTTTCTTT.

With regard to this clone: Other DNA sequences from this sample encode an identical CDR3 as well. The chain employs TRBV27 and TRBJ1-2, with a tentative D call TRBD1 (5 bases). CDR3 length: 13 residues. Germline-derived CDR1 and CDR2 are MNHEY and SMNVEV (reference sequence). Trimming cost V 3 bases and J 3 bases, with 8 bases left between them. The DNA for the CDR3 is TGTGCCAGCAGTTTTGGAGGGGACTATGGCTACACCTTC. Protein: CASSFGGDYGYTF.